This T cell receptor (beta chain) was sequenced in a study of T cells after yellow fever vaccination. Study-wide points: Post-booster samples contained most primary-vaccination clones (around 95% CD4, around 89% CD8).

Of note for this clonotype: The antigen remains unidentified.

By 5'RACE template switching, TCR cDNA was produced, with a universal primer site and UMIs added in the process. TCRdb redid the calling of the 5' RACE reads with MiXCR, one entry per CDR3 protein. The table lists some 300,000 distinct CDR3 sequences, 3.6% of them singletons. The V gene end was trimmed by 6 bases and the J gene end by 0 bases; junction bases not matched to a gene: 4. The CDR3 extends over 14 amino acids. Sample: PBMCs, taken on the day of the yellow fever booster vaccination. The TCR originated in a man aged 18-30 years who received the YFV17D yellow fever vaccine. V usage is TRBV12-3 or TRBV12-4 and J usage is TRBJ2-7; 8 bases line up with TRBD1. As DNA, the CDR3 is TGTGCCAGCAGAGGGACAGGATTCTCCTACGAGCAGTACTTC. Its protein is CASRGTGFSYEQYF.